These 22 T cell receptor beta chains share one sample of origin, sequenced in a study of blood T cell repertoires in COVID-19. TCRdb's copy holds only in-frame clones and misses some; the assay was immunoSEQ multiplex PCR. The sample includes approximately 25,000 clones, 72% of them seen just once. What was sequenced was peripheral blood. The receptor source for this set is a woman older than 75 with acute or convalescent COVID-19.

The chain couples TRBV3-1 (or the pseudogene TRBV3-2) to TRBJ1-1; 7 bases map to TRBD1. Germline lookup yields CDR1 LGHDT and CDR2 YNNKEL (reference sequence). Unmatched junction bases numbered 1, after V lost 0 bases and J lost 3 bases. This CDR3 is built from 14 residues. CDR3 in amino acids: CASSQDQGDTEAFF. In nucleotides, the CDR3 is TGTGCCAGCAGCCAAGATCAGGGGGACACTGAAGCTTTCTTT.

To note about this clone: A single base separates this from a much larger clone, so it may be a read error. The J gene is TRBJ1-1, the V gene TRBV21-1. TRBV21-1 is a listed pseudogene. The CDR3 has 12 amino acids. The CDR3 DNA follows: TGTGCCAGCAGCTGGAGGGACACTGAAGCTTTCTTT. It translates to CASSWRDTEAFF.

The chain couples TRBV24-1 to TRBJ2-3, with D possibly being TRBD2 (5 bases). The germline CDR1 and CDR2 sequences are KGHDR and SFDVKD. V dropped 9 bases and J dropped 2 bases, with 11 bases sitting between them. The CDR3 is 13 residues long. The CDR3, as DNA: TGTGCCACCCTAGGAGGTGTCACAGATACGCAGTATTTT. It is translated as CATLGGVTDTQYF.

The rearrangement joins TRBV6-1 to TRBJ1-1; 9 positions match TRBD1. In germline, CDR1 is MNHNS, CDR2 SASEGT. Germline trimming cut 0 bases from V and 5 bases from J; bases unmatched to any gene: 10. This CDR3 region has 17 residues. This CDR3 is CASSEAPSGTGRTEAFF. CDR3 nucleotides: TGTGCCAGCAGTGAAGCTCCTTCCGGGACAGGGAGAACTGAAGCTTTCTTT.

The DNA for the CDR3 is TGTGCCAGCAGCTTGAGACAGGAACAAACCCCCCTCCACTTT. The encoded protein is CASSLRQEQTPLHF. The chain has TRBV7-2 and TRBJ1-6; possibly TRBD1 for D (6 bases). CDR3 length equals 14 residues. Trimming left V 3 bases short and J 13 bases short, with 16 bases between. Per germline, CDR1 SGHTA and CDR2 FQGNSA.

The V and J genes are TRBV7-6 and TRBJ1-3; D remains unclear. Looked up from germline, CDR1 is SGHVS and CDR2 is FNYEAQ. The CDR3 runs 13 residues. V shed 2 bases and J shed 8 bases, with 10 bases lying between them. For the CDR3, the DNA is TGTGCCAGCAGCTTAAATTTGGCGGACACCATATATTTT. Translated: CASSLNLADTIYF.

The rearrangement uses TRBV12-5 and TRBJ2-1; TRBD2 aligns across 9 bases. The V gene's germline CDR1 is LGHNT and CDR2 FRNRAP. With V trimmed by 3 bases and J by 9 bases, 18 bases remained unmatched. The CDR3 runs 18 residues. The chain's CDR3 is CASGFGTRSGGLGGEQFF. In nucleotides, the CDR3 is TGTGCTAGTGGTTTTGGGACACGAAGCGGGGGGCTCGGGGGTGAGCAGTTCTTC.

CDR3 DNA sequence: TGTGCCAGCAGCTTCCGGGACTATACCTACGAGCAGTACTTC. This codes for CASSFRDYTYEQYF. This chain joins TRBV11-2 and TRBJ2-7, with TRBD2 matching 7 bases. Losses at the gene ends were 3 bases for V and 2 bases for J; bases not matched to a gene: 4. The CDR3 contains 14 residues. The germline CDR1 and CDR2 sequences are SGHAT and FQNNGV.

This rearrangement joins TRBV5-3 to TRBJ1-2; D gene unclear. TRBV5-3 is assigned to the ORF class and has an uncertain function. Trimming cost V 4 bases and J 7 bases, with 14 bases left between them. CDR3 length equals 13 residues. The DNA of the CDR3 is TGTGCCAGAAGCGAGGGTTCAGTTCGTGGCTACACCTTC. It specifies CARSEGSVRGYTF.

This chain connects TRBV4-3 to TRBJ1-3; perhaps TRBD1 as D (5 bases). The CDR3 totals 13 residues. V was cut by 3 bases and J by 4 bases, with 7 bases left in between. The germline CDR1 and CDR2 sequences are LGHNA and YSLEER. The CDR3 sequence is CASSQTEGNTIYF. CDR3 nucleotides: TGCGCCAGCAGCCAGACAGAAGGAAACACCATATATTTT.

V is TRBV29-1 and J is TRBJ2-1; 10 nucleotides match TRBD2. V lost 7 bases to trimming and J lost 6 bases; unmatched junction nucleotides: 12. The germline V gene has CDR1 SQVTM and CDR2 ANQGSEA. The CDR3 has 15 residues. CDR3 loop: CSGGWGLAFSNEQFF. DNA of the CDR3: TGCAGCGGCGGTTGGGGACTAGCGTTTAGCAATGAGCAGTTCTTC.

This chain links TRBV30 with TRBJ1-2, with 8 bases matching TRBD1. CDR1 GTSNPN and CDR2 SVGIG come from the germline V gene (reference sequence). V shed 8 bases and J 4 bases; nucleotides not matched to a gene: 6. CDR3 size: 12 residues. CDR3 nucleotide sequence: TGTGCCCGAGGACAGGGCCTCTATGGCTACACCTTC. It yields the protein CARGQGLYGYTF.

There are a few counts of this clone. V usage is TRBV25-1 and J usage is TRBJ1-2, with D tentatively TRBD1 (5 bases). Germline values: CDR1 MGHDK, CDR2 SYGVNS. The CDR3 spans 12 residues. The ends were cut back, 4 bases at V and 8 bases at J, with 11 bases in the middle. CDR3 loop: CASSAGAGGYTF. The CDR3 bases are TGTGCCAGCAGTGCTGGGGCCGGGGGCTACACCTTC.

The CDR3 DNA follows: TGTGCCAGCAGCGGACTAGCGGGAGAAGGCTACGAGCAGTACTTC. It specifies CASSGLAGEGYEQYF. The gene calls are TRBV9 and TRBJ2-7, with TRBD2 matching over 12 bases. The CDR3 spans 15 residues. Germline-derived CDR1 and CDR2 are SGDLS and YYNGEE. V was clipped by 3 bases and J by 3 bases; unmatched bases: 4.

This clone was counted between two and nine times. CDR3 sequence reads: CASSADGVTYNEQFF. The DNA for the CDR3 is TGTGCCAGCAGCGCGGACGGGGTAACCTACAATGAGCAGTTCTTC. J is TRBJ2-1 and V is TRBV5-4; a possible D gene is TRBD2 (5 bases). Trimming removed 4 bases at V and 2 bases at J, with 13 bases between. Germline CDR1 reads SGHNT; CDR2 reads YYREEE (reference sequence). The CDR3 covers 15 residues. The full variable domain, rest sourced from reference TRBV5-4 and TRBJ2-1, is ETGVTQSPTHLIKTRGQQVTLRCSSQSGHNTVSWYQQALGQGPQFIFQYYREEENGRGNFPPRFSGLQFPNYSSELNVNALELDDSALYLCASSADGVTYNEQFFGPGTRLTVL.

The chain combines TRBV28 with TRBJ1-6; D not resolved. V dropped 8 bases and J dropped 5 bases, with 16 bases sitting between them. CDR1 and CDR2 (germline): MDHEN, SYDVKM. There are 15 residues in the CDR3. The CDR3 sequence: CASGAGGSDNSPLHF. CDR3 coding DNA: TGTGCCAGCGGAGCGGGTGGAAGCGATAATTCACCCCTCCACTTT.

The DNA of the CDR3 is TGTGCCAGCAGTTATGGGGGCCGGAACACTGAAGCTTTCTTT. It yields the protein CASSYGGRNTEAFF. The chain has TRBV6-2 or TRBV6-3 and TRBJ1-1; D is perhaps TRBD1 (6 bases). V was shortened by 3 bases and J by 1 base, with 9 bases between the two germline ends. Germline V gene lookup returns CDR1 MNHEY and CDR2 SVGEGT. This CDR3 contains 14 residues.

This chain links TRBV18 with TRBJ1-1, with D possibly TRBD1 on 5 matching bases. Germline CDR1 reads KGHSH; CDR2 reads LQKENI. The V and J ends lost 3 bases and 4 bases respectively, with 18 bases between them. The CDR3 length is 16 residues. This CDR3 reads CASSPRLRSGPTEAFF. The CDR3 DNA is TGTGCCAGCTCACCTCGATTACGGTCAGGGCCCACTGAAGCTTTCTTT. The full variable domain, with the rest looked up from reference TRBV18 and TRBJ1-1, is NAGVMQNPRHLVRRRGQEARLRCSPMKGHSHVYWYRQLPEEGLKFMVYLQKENIIDESGMPKERFSAEFPKEGPSILRIQQVVRGDSAAYFCASSPRLRSGPTEAFFGQGTRLTVV.

This clone occurred a few times. The chain is built from TRBV6-1 and TRBJ2-2, with 9 bases matching TRBD2. Germline V gives CDR1 MNHNS, CDR2 SASEGT. This CDR3 contains 16 residues. Trimming at V came to 4 bases and at J to 6 bases, leaving 9 bases not matched to a gene. The CDR3 coding sequence is TGTGCCAGCAGTGCCCTCGCGGGGGGGCTTCCCGGGGAGCTGTTTTTT. It codes for CASSALAGGLPGELFF.

This chain joins TRBV19 and TRBJ2-2, with D tentatively TRBD2 (6 bases). This CDR3 has 14 amino acids. Trimming removed 10 bases at V and 2 bases at J, with 14 bases between. Germline CDR1 reads LNHDA; CDR2 reads SQIVND (reference sequence). CDR3 sequence (DNA): TGTGCCACTACTCTCGGGAGCAACACCGGGGAGCTGTTTTTT. Amino acids: CATTLGSNTGELFF.

V usage is TRBV2 and J usage is TRBJ2-5; the match to TRBD1 covers 8 bases. CDR3 length equals 13 residues. The junction had 2 bases not matched to a gene; V was cut back by 5 bases and J by 3 bases. CDR1 SNHLY and CDR2 FYNNEI come from the germline V gene. The CDR3 loop is CASSRDRKETQYF. CDR3 nucleotide sequence: TGTGCCAGCAGTCGGGACAGGAAAGAGACCCAGTACTTC.

This clone was seen once. This sequence joins TRBV7-2 and TRBJ1-2, with TRBD1 as a possible D gene (6 bases). This CDR3 is built from 13 residues. Germline V gives CDR1 SGHTA, CDR2 FQGNSA. Trimming stripped 2 bases from V and 7 bases from J, with 11 bases between. CDR3: CASSLFRGFGYTF. CDR3 nucleotides: TGTGCCAGCAGCTTATTCAGGGGCTTTGGCTACACCTTC. The complete variable domain, with remaining parts taken from reference TRBV7-2 and TRBJ1-2, reads GAGVSQSPSNKVTEKGKDVELRCDPISGHTALYWYRQSLGQGLEFLIYFQGNSAPDKSGLPSDRFSAERTGGSVSTLTIQRTQQEDSAVYLCASSLFRGFGYTFGSGTRLTVV.